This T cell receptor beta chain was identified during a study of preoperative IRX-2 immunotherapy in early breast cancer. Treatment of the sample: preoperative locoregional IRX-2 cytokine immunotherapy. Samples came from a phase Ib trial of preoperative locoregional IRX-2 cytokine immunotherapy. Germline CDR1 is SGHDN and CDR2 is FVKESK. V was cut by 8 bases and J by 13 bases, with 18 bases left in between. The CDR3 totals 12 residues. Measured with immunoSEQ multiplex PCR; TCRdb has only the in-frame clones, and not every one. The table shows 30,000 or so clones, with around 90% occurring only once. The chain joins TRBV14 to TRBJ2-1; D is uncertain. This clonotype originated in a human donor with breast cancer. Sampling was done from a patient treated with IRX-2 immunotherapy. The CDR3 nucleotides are TGTGCCAGCGAGCAATCGCCCGGTTCTCAGTTCTTC. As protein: CASEQSPGSQFF.